This TCR beta chain is from a study of spatial heterogeneity in lung cancer. Overall study context: When available, follow-up PBMC samples taken a median of roughly 26 months after resection were sequenced.

Single TCR cDNA molecules each had their own unique molecular identifier. Via MiXCR, TCRdb re-called the 5' RACE reads, giving one row per CDR3 protein. Seen here are 45,000 to 50,000 distinct CDR3 sequences, 10% to 15% observed once, and the top ten hold about 30%. This clonotype was detected many times. Per the germline V gene, CDR1 is SQVTM and CDR2 is ANQGSEA. The V end was cut by 1 base, the J end by 4 bases, with 7 bases between. This CDR3 spans 12 amino acids. The time point denotes: blood at routine non-recurrence follow-up after resection. Sequencing was performed on whole RNA extracted from tumor and nontumor lung tissue, or from frozen PBMC, and the material was left unsorted.

The origin of this receptor is a male donor with early-stage non-small cell lung cancer. V is TRBV29-1 and J is TRBJ2-5; unclear D gene. The material was PBMCs, obtained at follow-up. The CDR3 protein is CSVEGQAETQYF. The CDR3 DNA is TGCAGCGTTGAAGGGCAGGCAGAGACCCAGTACTTC.